A single sample gave rise to the 14 T cell receptor beta chains below, sequenced in a study of T cells in Graves' hyperthyroidism and ophthalmopathy (dated by TCRdb to about 2019). To prepare the library, multiplex PCR was applied. The sequencer was an Illumina HiSeq 2000. TCR beta CDR3 regions were amplified from RNA transcripts. For the first round of RT-PCR on the TCR CDR3, the HTBI primer set was used together with the Qiagen OneStep RT-PCR kit. TCRdb trimmed public reads at Q25 via fastp, called clones via MiXCR and kept in-frame beta chains. One record per CDR3 amino acid sequence lists the most common genes and DNA. The sample table holds hundreds of thousands of distinct CDR3 sequences, of which 15% to 20% were seen once. Approximately 20% of the sample lies in the top ten. The sample taken for sequencing was blood. These receptor sequences come from a woman between 18 and 29 years old with Graves' hyperthyroidism.

This clonotype showed up just a few times. The CDR3 here is CASSESGVSTDTQYF. In nucleotides, the CDR3 is TGTGCCAGCAGTGAATCAGGGGTCAGCACAGATACGCAGTATTTT. The chain couples TRBV25-1 to TRBJ2-3; D might be TRBD1 (6 bases). CDR3 length equals 15 residues. Per the germline V gene, CDR1 is MGHDK and CDR2 is SYGVNS. The V end lost 1 base, the J end lost 0 bases, and 8 bases lay between the germline ends.

The chain recombines TRBV6-2 or TRBV6-3 with TRBJ2-4; the D gene is possibly TRBD1 (7 bases). V lost 5 bases to trimming and J lost 10 bases, with 15 bases between them. Per the germline V gene, CDR1 is MNHEY and CDR2 is SVGEGT. The CDR3 extends over 13 amino acids. The DNA for the CDR3 is TGTGCCAGCAGTACTAGCAGCAGGGGGATTCAGTACTTC. It translates to CASSTSSRGIQYF.

This clonotype showed up many times. The chain is built from TRBV5-6 and TRBJ1-5, with D possibly TRBD1 on 6 matching bases. CDR3 length: 16 residues. V was shortened by 1 base and J by 4 bases, with 15 bases between the two germline ends. Germline V gene data show CDR1 as SGHDT and CDR2 as YYEEEE. The CDR3 here is CASSLSPGDINQPQHF. CDR3 DNA sequence: TGTGCCAGCAGCTTGTCCCCAGGGGATATAAATCAGCCCCAGCATTTT. Based on the CDR3 plus reference TRBV5-6 and TRBJ1-5, the full variable domain is DAGVTQSPTHLIKTRGQQVTLRCSPKSGHDTVSWYQQALGQGPQFIFQYYEEEERQRGNFPDRFSGHQFPNYSSELNVNALLLGDSALYLCASSLSPGDINQPQHFGDGTRLSIL.

This clonotype was found a few times. The chain combines TRBV12-3 or TRBV12-4 with TRBJ2-2; unclear D gene. V lost 4 bases, J lost 6 bases, and 12 bases lay in between. There are 14 residues in the CDR3. The CDR3, as DNA: TGTGCCAGCAGTTCGGACCCACGGGCCGGGGAGCTGTTTTTT. This sequence encodes CASSSDPRAGELFF.

The chain is built from TRBV18 and TRBJ2-7; D gene unclear. This CDR3 contains 13 residues. Germline CDR1 and CDR2: KGHSH and LQKENI. V shed 2 bases and J shed 5 bases, with 10 bases lying between them. The CDR3 sequence: CASSPFREDEQYF. In DNA form, the CDR3 reads TGTGCCAGCTCACCATTCAGAGAGGACGAGCAGTACTTC. Full variable domain (missing parts from reference TRBV18 and TRBJ2-7): NAGVMQNPRHLVRRRGQEARLRCSPMKGHSHVYWYRQLPEEGLKFMVYLQKENIIDESGMPKERFSAEFPKEGPSILRIQQVVRGDSAAYFCASSPFREDEQYFGPGTRLTVT.

Concerning this clonotype: Since a much larger clone is just one base distant, this may be a read error. In nucleotides, the CDR3 is TGTGCCAGCAGCTTAGGTAGCACTGAGCAGCTCTTC. Translation: CASSLGSTEQLF. The chain is built from TRBV7-2 and TRBJ2-1; D is ambiguous. Germline-derived CDR1 and CDR2 are SGHTA and FQGNSA. CDR3 length: 12 residues.

This clonotype was detected ten times or more. The chain has TRBV27 and TRBJ2-7; 10 bases are a match to TRBD1. CDR1 is MNHEY and CDR2 is SMNVEV in the germline V gene (reference sequence). J was trimmed by 5 bases and V by 5 bases; bases with no gene match: 6. The CDR3 runs 14 residues. The CDR3 spells CASSSDRGLNEQYF. The CDR3 nucleotides read TGTGCCAGCAGTAGCGACAGGGGGCTCAACGAGCAGTACTTC.

This clonotype was counted at least ten times. The CDR3 DNA follows: TGTGCCAGCAGTTCGCCCTCGACAGGGTTACTCTTCGAGCAGTACTTC. It translates to CASSSPSTGLLFEQYF. The chain carries TRBV28 and TRBJ2-7; TRBD1 matches 7 bases. The CDR3 extends over 16 amino acids. The trim removed 4 bases at V and 6 bases at J, leaving 15 bases unmatched. Looked up from germline, CDR1 is MDHEN and CDR2 is SYDVKM.

The chain links TRBV4-3 to TRBJ1-1, with a possible D match to TRBD1 (5 bases). V lost 0 bases and J lost 3, with 11 bases in between. CDR1 LGHNA and CDR2 YSLEER come from the germline V gene. This CDR3 region has 15 residues. For the CDR3, the DNA is TGCGCCAGCAGCCAAGATCGCGGAGGGGACACTGAAGCTTTCTTT. Residues: CASSQDRGGDTEAFF.

The CDR3 sequence is CASSREVGSSYEQYF. The CDR3, as DNA: TGCGCCAGCAGCCGAGAGGTCGGCAGCTCCTACGAGCAGTACTTC. The genes are TRBV5-1 and TRBJ2-7; D unclear. The CDR3 sequence is 15 residues long. V was trimmed by 4 bases and J by 0 bases, leaving 14 bases between them. CDR1 SGHRS and CDR2 YFSETQ come from the germline V gene. Full variable domain (outside the CDR3, taken from reference TRBV5-1 and TRBJ2-7): KAGVTQTPRYLIKTRGQQVTLSCSPISGHRSVSWYQQTPGQGLQFLFEYFSETQRNKGNFPGRFSGRQFSNSRSEMNVSTLELGDSALYLCASSREVGSSYEQYFGPGTRLTVT.

The table lists this clonotype with a few counts. The chain combines TRBV29-1 with TRBJ1-2, with a weak D call TRBD1 (6 bases). The CDR3 has 13 residues. Germline V gene lookup returns CDR1 SQVTM and CDR2 ANQGSEA. Trimming shortened V by 3 bases and J by 2 bases, and 10 bases separated the two germline ends. The CDR3 here is CSVEGQGNYGYTF. In nucleotides, the CDR3 is TGCAGCGTTGAGGGTCAGGGGAACTATGGCTACACCTTC.

The rearrangement links TRBV4-3 to TRBJ1-2; D gene ambiguous. Trimming pared 4 bases from V and 4 bases from J, leaving 16 bases between. CDR1 and CDR2 (germline): LGHNA, YSLEER. CDR3 length equals 15 residues. CDR3 sequence (DNA): TGCGCCAGCAGCCCCCGGGCCTTCCCACTCTATGGCTACACCTTC. This gives the protein CASSPRAFPLYGYTF.

On this clonotype: One junction end does not reproduce the germline sequence, and a read error may be involved. The J gene is TRBJ1-3, the V gene TRBV6-1, with a weak D call TRBD1 (5 bases). The germline gives CDR1 MNHNS, CDR2 SASEGT. The CDR3 totals 15 residues. The CDR3 loop is CASSENRLSGNTIYF. CDR3 in DNA: TGCGCCAGCAGTGAGAACAGGCTATCCGGAAACACCATATATTTT.

The V call is TRBV12-3 or TRBV12-4, the J call TRBJ2-5; D not certain. Trimming left V 3 bases short and J 9 bases short, with 20 bases between. This CDR3 has 15 amino acids. In DNA form, the CDR3 reads TGTGCCAGCAGTTTTTTACTAAAGGCGGCGTTGGCCCAGTACTTC. This sequence encodes CASSFLLKAALAQYF.